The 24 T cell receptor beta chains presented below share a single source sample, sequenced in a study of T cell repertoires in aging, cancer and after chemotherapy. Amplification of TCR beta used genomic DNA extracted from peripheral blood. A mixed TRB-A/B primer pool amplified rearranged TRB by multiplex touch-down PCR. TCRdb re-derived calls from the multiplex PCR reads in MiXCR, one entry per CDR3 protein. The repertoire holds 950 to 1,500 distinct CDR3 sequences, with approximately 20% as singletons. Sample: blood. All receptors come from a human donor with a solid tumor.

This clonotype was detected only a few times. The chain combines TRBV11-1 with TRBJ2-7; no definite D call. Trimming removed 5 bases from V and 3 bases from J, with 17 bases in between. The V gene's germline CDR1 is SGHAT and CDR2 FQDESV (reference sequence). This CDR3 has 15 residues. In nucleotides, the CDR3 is TGTGCCAGCAGCCCCCCCTCAAGCAGGCTCTACGAGCAGTACTTC. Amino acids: CASSPPSSRLYEQYF. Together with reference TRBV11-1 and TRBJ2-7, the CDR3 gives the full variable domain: EAEVAQSPRYKITEKSQAVAFWCDPISGHATLYWYRQILGQGPELLVQFQDESVVDDSQLPKDRFSAERLKGVDSTLKIQPAELGDSAMYLCASSPPSSRLYEQYFGPGTRLTVT.

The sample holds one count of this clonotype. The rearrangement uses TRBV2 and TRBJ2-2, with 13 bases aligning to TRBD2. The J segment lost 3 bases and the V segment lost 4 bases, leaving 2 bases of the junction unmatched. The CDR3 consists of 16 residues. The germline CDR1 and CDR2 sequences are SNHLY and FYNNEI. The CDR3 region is CASSVTSGRYTGELFF. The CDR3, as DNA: TGTGCCAGCAGTGTGACTAGCGGGAGGTACACCGGGGAGCTGTTTTTT. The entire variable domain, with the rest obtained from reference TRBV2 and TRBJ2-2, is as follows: EPEVTQTPSHQVTQMGQEVILRCVPISNHLYFYWYRQILGQKVEFLVSFYNNEISEKSEIFDDQFSVERPDGSNFTLKIRSTKLEDSAMYFCASSVTSGRYTGELFFGEGSRLTVL.

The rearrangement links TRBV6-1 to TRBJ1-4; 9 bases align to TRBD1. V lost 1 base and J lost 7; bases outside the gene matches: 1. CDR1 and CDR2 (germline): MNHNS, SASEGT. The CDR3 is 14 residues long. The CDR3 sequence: CASSEVDRGEKLFF. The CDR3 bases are TGTGCCAGCAGTGAAGTGGACAGGGGTGAAAAACTGTTTTTT.

CDR3 residues: CATSPTGGPNTEAFF. Here the CDR3 DNA reads TGTGCCACCAGCCCTACCGGGGGGCCGAACACTGAAGCTTTCTTT. J is TRBJ1-1 and V is TRBV24-1; a possible D gene is TRBD1 (6 bases). The CDR3 is 15 residues long. Germline CDR1 KGHDR, CDR2 SFDVKD. V dropped 7 bases and J dropped 1 base, with 15 bases sitting between them.

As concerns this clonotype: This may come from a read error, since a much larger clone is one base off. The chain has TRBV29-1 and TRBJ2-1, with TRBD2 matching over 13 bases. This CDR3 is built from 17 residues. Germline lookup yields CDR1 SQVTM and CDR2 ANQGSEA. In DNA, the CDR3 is TGCAGCGTTATCGGACTAGCGGGAGTTAGGAGAGAAAATGGGCAGTTCTTC. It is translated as CSVIGLAGVRRENGQFF.

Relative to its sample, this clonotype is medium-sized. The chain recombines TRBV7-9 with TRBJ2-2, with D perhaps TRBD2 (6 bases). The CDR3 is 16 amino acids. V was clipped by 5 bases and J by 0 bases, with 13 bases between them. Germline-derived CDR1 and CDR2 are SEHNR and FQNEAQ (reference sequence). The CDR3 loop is CASSPLSGANTGELFF. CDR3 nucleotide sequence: TGTGCCAGCAGCCCCCTTAGCGGTGCGAACACCGGGGAGCTGTTTTTT.

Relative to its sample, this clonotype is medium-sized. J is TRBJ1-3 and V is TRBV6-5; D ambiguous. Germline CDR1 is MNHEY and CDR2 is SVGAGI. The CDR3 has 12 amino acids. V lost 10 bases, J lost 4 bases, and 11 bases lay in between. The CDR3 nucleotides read TGTGCCACCATTACCGCGGGAAACACCATATATTTT. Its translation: CATITAGNTIYF.

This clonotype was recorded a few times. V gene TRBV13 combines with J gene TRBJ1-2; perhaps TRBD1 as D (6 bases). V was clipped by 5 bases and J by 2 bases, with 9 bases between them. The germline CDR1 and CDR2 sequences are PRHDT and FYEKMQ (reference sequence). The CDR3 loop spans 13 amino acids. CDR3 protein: CASSQRGNYGYTF. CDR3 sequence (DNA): TGTGCCAGCAGCCAAAGGGGGAACTATGGCTACACCTTC.

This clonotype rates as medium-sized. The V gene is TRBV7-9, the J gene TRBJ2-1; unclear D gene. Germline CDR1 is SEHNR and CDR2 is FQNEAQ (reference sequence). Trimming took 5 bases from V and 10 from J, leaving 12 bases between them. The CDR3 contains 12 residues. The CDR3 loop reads CASSLDFPEQFF. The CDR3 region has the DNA TGTGCCAGCAGCCTTGACTTCCCCGAGCAGTTCTTC.

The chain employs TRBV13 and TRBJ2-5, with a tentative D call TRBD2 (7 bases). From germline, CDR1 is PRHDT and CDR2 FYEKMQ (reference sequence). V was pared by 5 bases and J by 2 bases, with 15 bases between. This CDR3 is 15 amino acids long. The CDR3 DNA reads TGTGCCAGCAGCCCCGGGGAGGGGGGGCAAGAGACCCAGTACTTC. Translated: CASSPGEGGQETQYF.

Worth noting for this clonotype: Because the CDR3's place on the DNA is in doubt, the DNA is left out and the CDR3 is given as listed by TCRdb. The CDR3 region is CASSSSGLGEKLFF. The rearrangement uses TRBV6-2 or TRBV6-3 and TRBJ1-4; the DNA was not compared with TRBD1, the D call given in the table. The germline gives CDR1 MNHEY, CDR2 SVGEGT. A total of 14 residues make up the CDR3, ends included.

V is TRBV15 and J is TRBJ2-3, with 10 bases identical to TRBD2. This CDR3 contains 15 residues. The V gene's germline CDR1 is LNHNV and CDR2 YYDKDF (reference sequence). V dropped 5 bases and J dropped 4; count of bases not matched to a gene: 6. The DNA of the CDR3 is TGTGCCACCAGCGGCGAAGCGGGGGGGTCAGATACGCAGTATTTT. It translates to CATSGEAGGSDTQYF. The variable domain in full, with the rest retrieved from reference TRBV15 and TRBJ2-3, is DAMVIQNPRYQVTQFGKPVTLSCSQTLNHNVMYWYQQKSSQAPKLLFHYYDKDFNNEADTPDNFQSRRPNTSFCFLDIRSPGLGDTAMYLCATSGEAGGSDTQYFGPGTRLTVL.

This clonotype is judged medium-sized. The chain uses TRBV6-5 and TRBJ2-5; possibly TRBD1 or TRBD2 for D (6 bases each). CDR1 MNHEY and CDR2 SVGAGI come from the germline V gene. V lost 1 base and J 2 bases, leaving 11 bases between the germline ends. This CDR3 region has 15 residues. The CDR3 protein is CASSYLRGPQETQYF. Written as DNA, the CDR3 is TGTGCCAGCAGTTACTTACGGGGGCCGCAAGAGACCCAGTACTTC.

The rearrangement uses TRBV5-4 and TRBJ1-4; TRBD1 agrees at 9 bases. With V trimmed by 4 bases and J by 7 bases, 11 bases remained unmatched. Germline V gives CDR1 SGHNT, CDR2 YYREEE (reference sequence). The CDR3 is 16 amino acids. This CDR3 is CASSHPTDRGGEKLFF. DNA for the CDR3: TGTGCCAGCAGCCATCCCACGGACAGGGGCGGTGAAAAACTGTTTTTT.

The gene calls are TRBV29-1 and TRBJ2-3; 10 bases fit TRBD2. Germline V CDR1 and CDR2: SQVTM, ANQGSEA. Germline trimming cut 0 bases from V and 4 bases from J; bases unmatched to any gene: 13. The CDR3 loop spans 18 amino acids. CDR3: CSVEEGSGGSGEADTQYF. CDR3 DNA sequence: TGCAGCGTTGAAGAGGGTAGCGGGGGGTCAGGGGAAGCAGATACGCAGTATTTT.

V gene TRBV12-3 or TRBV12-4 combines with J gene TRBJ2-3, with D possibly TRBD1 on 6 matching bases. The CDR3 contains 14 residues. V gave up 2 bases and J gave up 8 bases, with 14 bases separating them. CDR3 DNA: TGTGCCAGCAGTTTAAACAGGGCTGGGGGTACGCAGTATTTT. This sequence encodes CASSLNRAGGTQYF.

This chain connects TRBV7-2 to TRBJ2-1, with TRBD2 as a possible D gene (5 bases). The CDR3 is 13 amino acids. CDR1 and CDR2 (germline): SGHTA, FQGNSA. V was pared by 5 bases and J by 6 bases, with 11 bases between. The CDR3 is CASSQNGGNEQFF. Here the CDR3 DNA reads TGTGCCAGCAGCCAAAACGGAGGCAATGAGCAGTTCTTC.

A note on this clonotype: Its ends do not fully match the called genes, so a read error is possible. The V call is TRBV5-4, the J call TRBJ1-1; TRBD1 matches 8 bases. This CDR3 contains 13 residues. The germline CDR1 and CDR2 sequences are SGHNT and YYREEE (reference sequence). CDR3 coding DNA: TGTGCCAGCAGATTGGGGGGACAGGATGAAGCTTTCTTT. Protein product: CASRLGGQDEAFF. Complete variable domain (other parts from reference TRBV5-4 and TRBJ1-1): ETGVTQSPTHLIKTRGQQVTLRCSSQSGHNTVSWYQQALGQGPQFIFQYYREEENGRGNFPPRFSGLQFPNYSSELNVNALELDDSALYLCASRLGGQDEAFFGQGTRLTVV.

In DNA form, the CDR3 reads TGTGCCAGCAGACAAACACAGGGTACCCCCTACGAGCAGTACTTC. It encodes CASRQTQGTPYEQYF. The chain joins TRBV5-6 to TRBJ2-7, with D maybe TRBD1 (6 bases). This CDR3 region has 15 residues. In germline, CDR1 is SGHDT, CDR2 YYEEEE. Trimming removed 5 bases at V and 2 bases at J, with 17 bases between.

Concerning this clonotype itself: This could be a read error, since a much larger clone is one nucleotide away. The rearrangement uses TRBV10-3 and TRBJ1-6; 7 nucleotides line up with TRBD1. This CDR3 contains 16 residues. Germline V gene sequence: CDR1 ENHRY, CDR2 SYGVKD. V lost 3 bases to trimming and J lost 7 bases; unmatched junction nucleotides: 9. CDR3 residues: CAISERGGRGNSPLHF. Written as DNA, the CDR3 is TGTGCCATCAGTGAAAGAGGGGGCAGGGGCAATTCACCCCTCCACTTT.

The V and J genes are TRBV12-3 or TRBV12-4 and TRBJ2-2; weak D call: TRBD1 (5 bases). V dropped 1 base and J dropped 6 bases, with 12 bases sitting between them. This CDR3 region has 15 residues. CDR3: CASSLDRIGAGELFF. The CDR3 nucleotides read TGTGCCAGCAGTTTAGACAGGATCGGTGCCGGGGAGCTGTTTTTT.

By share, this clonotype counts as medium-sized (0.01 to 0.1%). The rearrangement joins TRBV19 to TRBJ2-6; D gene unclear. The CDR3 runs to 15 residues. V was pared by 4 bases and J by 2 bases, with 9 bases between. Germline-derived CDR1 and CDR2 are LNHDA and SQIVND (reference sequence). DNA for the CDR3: TGTGCCAGTAGTACAGACACAGCTGGGGCCAACGTCCTGACTTTC. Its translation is CASSTDTAGANVLTF.

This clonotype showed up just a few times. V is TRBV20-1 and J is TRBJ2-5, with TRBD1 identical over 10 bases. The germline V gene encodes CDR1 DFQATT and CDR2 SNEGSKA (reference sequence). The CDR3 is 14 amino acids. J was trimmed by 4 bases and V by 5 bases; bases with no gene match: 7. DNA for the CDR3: TGCAGTGCTGACCGGGACAGGGGAGGAGAGACCCAGTACTTC. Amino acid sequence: CSADRDRGGETQYF.

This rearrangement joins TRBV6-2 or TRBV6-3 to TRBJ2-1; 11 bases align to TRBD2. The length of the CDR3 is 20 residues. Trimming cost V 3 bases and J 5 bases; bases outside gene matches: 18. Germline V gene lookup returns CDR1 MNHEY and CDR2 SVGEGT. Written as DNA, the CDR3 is TGTGCCAGCAGTTATCCGGGACTAGCGGTCCCCTCCTCTAGAGACAATGAGCAGTTCTTC. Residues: CASSYPGLAVPSSRDNEQFF.